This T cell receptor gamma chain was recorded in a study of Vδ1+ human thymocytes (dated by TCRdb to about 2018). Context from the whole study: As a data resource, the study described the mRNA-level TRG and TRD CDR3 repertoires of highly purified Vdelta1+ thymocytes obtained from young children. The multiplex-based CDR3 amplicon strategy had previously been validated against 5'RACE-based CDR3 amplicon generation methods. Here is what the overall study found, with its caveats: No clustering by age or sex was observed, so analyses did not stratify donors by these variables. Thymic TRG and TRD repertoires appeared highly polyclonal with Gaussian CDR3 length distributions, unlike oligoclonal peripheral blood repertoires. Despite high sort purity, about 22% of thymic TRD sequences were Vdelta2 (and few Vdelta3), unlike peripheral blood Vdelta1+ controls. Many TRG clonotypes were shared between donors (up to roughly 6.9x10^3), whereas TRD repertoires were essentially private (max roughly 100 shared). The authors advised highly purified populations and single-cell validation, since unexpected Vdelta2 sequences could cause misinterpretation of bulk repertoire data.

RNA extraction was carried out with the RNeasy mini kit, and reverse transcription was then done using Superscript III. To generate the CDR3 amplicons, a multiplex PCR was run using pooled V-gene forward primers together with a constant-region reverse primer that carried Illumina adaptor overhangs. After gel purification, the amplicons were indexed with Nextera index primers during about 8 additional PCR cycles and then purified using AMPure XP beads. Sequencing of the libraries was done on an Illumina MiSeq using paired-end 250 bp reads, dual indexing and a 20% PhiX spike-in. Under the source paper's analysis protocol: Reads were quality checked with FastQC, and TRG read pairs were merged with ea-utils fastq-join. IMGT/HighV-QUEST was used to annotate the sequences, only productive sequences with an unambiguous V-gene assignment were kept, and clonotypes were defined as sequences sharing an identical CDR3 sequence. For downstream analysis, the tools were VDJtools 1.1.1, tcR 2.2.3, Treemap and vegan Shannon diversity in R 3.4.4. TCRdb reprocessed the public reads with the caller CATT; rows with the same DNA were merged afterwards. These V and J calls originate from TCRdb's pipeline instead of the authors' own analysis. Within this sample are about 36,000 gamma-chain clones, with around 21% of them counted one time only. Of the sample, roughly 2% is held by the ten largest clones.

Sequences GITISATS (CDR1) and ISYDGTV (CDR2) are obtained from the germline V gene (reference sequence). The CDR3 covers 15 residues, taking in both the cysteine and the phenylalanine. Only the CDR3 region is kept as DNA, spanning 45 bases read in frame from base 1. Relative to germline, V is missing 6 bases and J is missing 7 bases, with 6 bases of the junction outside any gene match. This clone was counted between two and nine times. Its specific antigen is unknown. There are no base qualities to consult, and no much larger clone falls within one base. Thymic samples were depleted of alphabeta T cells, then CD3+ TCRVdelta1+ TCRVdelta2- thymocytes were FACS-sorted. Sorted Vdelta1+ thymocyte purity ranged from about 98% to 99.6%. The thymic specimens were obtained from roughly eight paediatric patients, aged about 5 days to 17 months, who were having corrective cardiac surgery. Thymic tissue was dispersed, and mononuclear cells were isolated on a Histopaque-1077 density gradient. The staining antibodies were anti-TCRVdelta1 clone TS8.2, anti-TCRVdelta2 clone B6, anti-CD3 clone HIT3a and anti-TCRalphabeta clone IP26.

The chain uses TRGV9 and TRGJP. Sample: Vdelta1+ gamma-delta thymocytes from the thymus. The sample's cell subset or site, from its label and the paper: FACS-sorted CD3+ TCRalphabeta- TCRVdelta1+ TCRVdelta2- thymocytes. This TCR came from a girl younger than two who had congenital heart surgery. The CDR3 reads CALWSGELGKKIKVF. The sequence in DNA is TGTGCCTTGTGGTCGGGGGAGTTGGGCAAAAAAATCAAGGTATTT.